This T cell receptor beta chain comes out of a study of T-cell memory formation after mild COVID-19. Turning to the study itself: Most TCR clusters belonged to a single donor. Study conclusions and caveats: Clones contracting over day 15 to 85 were CD4/CD8 balanced, with later expanders leaning CD4+. Clones which contracted sat mainly in CM and EM if CD4+, and in EMRA if CD8+.

The CDR3 is 13 amino acids. Germline-derived CDR1 and CDR2 are SEHNR and FQNEAQ (reference sequence). With 1 base removed from V and 11 bases from J, the gap between germline ends came to 14 bases. TCR alpha and TCR beta cDNA libraries with sample barcodes and UMIs came from 5'RACE using constant-segment primers. Each CDR3 protein gets one entry after TCRdb re-called the 5' RACE reads with MiXCR. The repertoire holds roughly 300,000 distinct CDR3 sequences, with 7.5% to 9.5% as singletons. This clonotype was found a few times. Its specificity is not known. The specimen sequenced was PBMCs or a T cell subset sorted from them (not recorded which). This rearrangement joins TRBV7-9 to TRBJ1-1; D possibly corresponds to TRBD1 (5 bases). This TCR was recovered from a man aged 18 to 30 who had mild COVID-19 (a few samples of this study predate the infection). Cell type and time point are not known. For the CDR3, the DNA is TGTGCCAGCAGCTTAGTAGGCAGGGATGCGGCTTTCTTT. Translated, it gives CASSLVGRDAAFF.